This TCR beta chain was sequenced in a study of preoperative IRX-2 immunotherapy in early breast cancer (dated by TCRdb to about 2019). The library was produced with the immunoSEQ multiplex PCR assay. Sourced from immuneACCESS, this table was stored by TCRdb with only in-frame sequences that have V and J called. A share of the clones is absent; for the studies checked, an unresolved V gene accounts for under half, and the remainder has no known explanation. The sample table records some 30,000 clones; almost 90% of these occur just once. The ten biggest clones cover around 8.9% of the sample. Deletion took 3 bases off V and 0 bases off J, with a span of 8 bases between the germline ends. For CDR1 and CDR2, the germline V gene (reference sequence) lists MNHEY and SMNVEV. The CDR3, from cysteine to phenylalanine, totals 14 residues. Only the CDR3 part of the read is kept: 42 bases, read in frame from the first base.

Explained via the paper, the treatment or condition label denotes: preoperative locoregional IRX-2 cytokine immunotherapy. The samples were obtained from a phase Ib study in which preoperative, locoregional IRX-2 cytokine immunotherapy intended to prime immune responses was tested. Before surgery, IRX-2 was given to the donors, who were patients with early-stage breast cancer. About this clone: This clone's antigen is unknown. Base qualities are missing; no much larger clone stands one base away.

This clonotype originated in a human donor with breast cancer. The sample was taken from a patient treated with IRX-2 immunotherapy. This chain joins TRBV27 to TRBJ1-2; perhaps TRBD1 is the D gene, with 5 bases matching. The DNA reads TGTGCCAGCAGTTTCGGGACGTCTAACTATGGCTACACCTTC. This is translated as CASSFGTSNYGYTF.